This is a list of T cell receptor beta chains from one sample in a study of cytomegalovirus exposure and HLA in healthy donors. Data came from immunoSEQ multiplex PCR; TCRdb stores just in-frame clones and leaves some out. This repertoire comprises approximately 68,000 clones; its ten largest clones make up approximately 7.5%. Sequenced sample: PBMCs. Receptor source: a female donor in good health and CMV-seropositive. Each CDR3 is given with its conserved first and last residue. The order of the fields is V gene, D gene, J gene, CDR3 DNA, CDR3 protein. A D gene is named only where the DNA matches it firmly.

TRBV7-9,TRBD1,TRBJ2-1,TGTGCCAGCAGCCGAGGGGGCCTCAATGAGCAGTTCTTC,CASSRGGLNEQFF
TRBV29-1,TRBD2,TRBJ2-7,TGCAGCGTCTTGCGGGAGGGATCCTACGAGCAGTACTTC,CSVLREGSYEQYF
TRBV6-5,TRBD1,TRBJ1-1,TGTGCCAGCCGGACAGGCCCTGAAGCTTTCTTT,CASRTGPEAFF
TRBV19,TRBD2,TRBJ2-1,TGTGCCAGTAGTATATGGGCTAGCGGGAGTGGTAATGAGCAGTTCTTC,CASSIWASGSGNEQFF
TRBV25-1,TRBD1,TRBJ2-7,TGTGCCAGCAGTGAACCCTCGGGACAGGGTTGGGAGCAGTACTTC,CASSEPSGQGWEQYF
TRBV27,TRBD2,TRBJ2-3,TGTGCCAGCAGGGGACTAGCGGGAGGGGAAGATACGCAGTATTTT,CASRGLAGGEDTQYF
TRBV5-1,TRBD1,TRBJ1-2,TGCGCCAGCAGCTTGGCCGAGGGGACAGGGAAGGGCTACACCTTC,CASSLAEGTGKGYTF
TRBV7-9,TRBD1,TRBJ1-1,TGTGCCAGCAGCTTAATGGGGGGACAGCTGAACACTGAAGCTTTCTTT,CASSLMGGQLNTEAFF
TRBV19,NA,TRBJ2-1,TGTGCCAGTAGTATAGCCATCGGGCGGGATGAGCAGTTCTTC,CASSIAIGRDEQFF
TRBV19,NA,TRBJ1-5,TGTGCCAGTAGTATTGCTGGACTGCTTAATCAGCCCCAGCATTTT,CASSIAGLLNQPQHF
TRBV7-6,TRBD1,TRBJ2-5,TGTGCCAGCAGCTTAGGGACAGGGGTTCAAGAGACCCAGTACTTC,CASSLGTGVQETQYF
TRBV18,TRBD1,TRBJ1-5,TGTGCCAGCTCCCCTACCTACGGACAGGGCAATCAGCCCCAGCATTTT,CASSPTYGQGNQPQHF
TRBV9,NA,TRBJ2-7,TGTGCCAGCAGCGTAACAAGTGGAGTGGGCTACGAGCAGTACTTC,CASSVTSGVGYEQYF
TRBV27,NA,TRBJ2-7,TGTGCCAGCAGTTTAAACGGGGGTCGCGAGCAGTACTTC,CASSLNGGREQYF
TRBV7-2,TRBD2,TRBJ2-7,TGTGCCAGCAGCTTAGAATCTAGCGGGTTTGGTTACGAGCAGTACTTC,CASSLESSGFGYEQYF
TRBV27,TRBD1,TRBJ1-5,TGTGCCAGCAGTCTCGGACAGGGTAAGGCTGGTAGCAATCAGCCCCAGCATTTT,CASSLGQGKAGSNQPQHF
TRBV9,TRBD2,TRBJ2-1,TGTGCCAGCAGCGTAGGACTAGCGGCAACAGATGAGCAGTTCTTC,CASSVGLAATDEQFF
TRBV2,TRBD1,TRBJ2-7,TGTGCCATCACGGACAGGGCCTACGAGCAGTACTTC,CAITDRAYEQYF
TRBV7-9,NA,TRBJ1-6,TGTGCCAGCAGACCACAAACGGGGGTTAATAATTCACCCCTCCACTTT,CASRPQTGVNNSPLHF
TRBV7-9,NA,TRBJ1-1,TGTGCCAGCAGCATGGGGTCGGGGTCTTTCTTT,CASSMGSGSFF
TRBV4-3,TRBD2,TRBJ2-1,TGCGCCAGCAGCCAACTAGCGGGAGCAAGGGAGCAGTTCTTC,CASSQLAGAREQFF
TRBV6-1,TRBD1,TRBJ1-4,TGTGCCAGCAGTACGGGGACAGGGGATGAAAAACTGTTTTTT,CASSTGTGDEKLFF
TRBV25-1,TRBD2,TRBJ2-1,TGTGCCAGCAGTGAATTGCGGCGGGAGGGACCATACAATGAGCAGTTCTTC,CASSELRREGPYNEQFF
TRBV30,NA,TRBJ1-2,TGTGCCTGGAGCAGGCCCTCCTATGGCTACACCTTC,CAWSRPSYGYTF